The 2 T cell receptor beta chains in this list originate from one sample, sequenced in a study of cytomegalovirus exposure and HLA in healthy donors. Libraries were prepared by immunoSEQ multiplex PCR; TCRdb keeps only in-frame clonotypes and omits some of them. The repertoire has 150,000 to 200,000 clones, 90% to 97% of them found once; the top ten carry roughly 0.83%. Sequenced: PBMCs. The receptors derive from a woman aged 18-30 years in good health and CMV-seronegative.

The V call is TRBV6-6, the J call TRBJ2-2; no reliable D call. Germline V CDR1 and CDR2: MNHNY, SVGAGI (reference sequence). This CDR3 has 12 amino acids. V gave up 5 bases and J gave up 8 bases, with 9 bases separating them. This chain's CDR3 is CASSPGGGELFF. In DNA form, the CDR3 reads TGTGCCAGCAGTCCGGGTGGTGGGGAGCTGTTTTTT.

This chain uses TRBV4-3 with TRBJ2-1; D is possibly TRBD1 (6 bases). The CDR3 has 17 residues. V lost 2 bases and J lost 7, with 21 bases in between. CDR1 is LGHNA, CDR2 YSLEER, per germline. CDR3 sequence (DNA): TGCGCCAGCAGCCAAATAAACCGACAGGCGACCTCTAATGAGCAGTTCTTC. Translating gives CASSQINRQATSNEQFF.